The 17 T cell receptor beta chains reported below all come from one sample, sequenced in a study of cytotoxic CD8 clonotypes in ibrutinib-treated CLL. Clones were read by immunoSEQ multiplex PCR, and TCRdb kept only the in-frame ones, dropping some. The sample holds some 10,000 clones; about 79% are singletons and the top ten take about 16%. The material was PBMCs, obtained at disease progression, from a patient treated with ibrutinib. These receptor sequences come from a human donor with chronic lymphocytic leukemia.

This rearrangement joins TRBV6-1 to TRBJ1-3, with 8 nucleotides matching TRBD1. The CDR3 length is 17 residues. From germline, CDR1 is MNHNS and CDR2 SASEGT. The V gene end was trimmed by 0 bases and the J gene end by 0 bases; junction bases not matched to a gene: 4. Here the CDR3 DNA reads TGTGCCAGCAGTGAAGCTTTGGGACAGGCCTCTGGAAACACCATATATTTT. This translates into CASSEALGQASGNTIYF.

This clone showed up just a few times. This chain connects TRBV5-1 to TRBJ1-2; weak D call: TRBD1 (6 bases). Germline V gene lookup returns CDR1 SGHRS and CDR2 YFSETQ. V lost 1 base and J 5 bases, leaving 15 bases between the germline ends. This CDR3 region has 15 residues. The CDR3 protein is CASSLMGRGEYGYTF. The CDR3 nucleotides read TGCGCCAGCAGCTTGATGGGCAGGGGAGAGTATGGCTACACCTTC.

This chain connects TRBV9 to TRBJ2-1, with D possibly being TRBD2 (6 bases). This CDR3 has 15 amino acids. V shed 4 bases and J shed 4 bases, with 15 bases lying between them. Germline CDR1 reads SGDLS; CDR2 reads YYNGEE. Written as DNA, the CDR3 is TGTGCCAGCAGCTCGGGAGTTCCGGTATACAATGAGCAGTTCTTC. Translating it yields CASSSGVPVYNEQFF.

This sequence joins TRBV7-2 and TRBJ2-7; D gene unclear. The CDR3 has 13 amino acids. V gave up 3 bases and J gave up 3 bases, with 9 bases separating them. The germline V gene has CDR1 SGHTA and CDR2 FQGNSA. The CDR3 spells CASSFTAVYEQYF. The CDR3 nucleotides are TGTGCCAGCAGCTTTACGGCAGTCTACGAGCAGTACTTC.

The chain joins TRBV5-1 to TRBJ2-5, with D perhaps TRBD2 (6 bases). Germline V lookup: CDR1 SGHRS, CDR2 YFSETQ. V was cut by 0 bases and J by 4 bases, with 10 bases left in between. The CDR3 is 14 amino acids. The CDR3 nucleotides are TGCGCCAGCAGCTTGGCAGCCGGGAGAGAGACCCAGTACTTC. Protein product: CASSLAAGRETQYF.

The J gene is TRBJ2-7, the V gene TRBV5-1; D not certain. The germline V gene has CDR1 SGHRS and CDR2 YFSETQ. The ends were cut back, 0 bases at V and 2 bases at J, with 9 bases in the middle. The CDR3 covers 14 residues. CDR3 loop: CASSLAGRTYEQYF. CDR3 DNA sequence: TGCGCCAGCAGCTTGGCGGGCAGAACCTACGAGCAGTACTTC.

J is TRBJ2-3 and V is TRBV7-9; D remains unclear. CDR3 length equals 14 residues. V was shortened by 5 bases and J by 1 base, with 10 bases between the two germline ends. The V gene's germline CDR1 is SEHNR and CDR2 FQNEAQ (reference sequence). DNA of the CDR3: TGTGCCAGCAGCGGCCTTGGGGGCACAGATACGCAGTATTTT. Translating gives CASSGLGGTDTQYF. Variable domain in full (rest from reference TRBV7-9 and TRBJ2-3): DTGVSQNPRHKITKRGQNVTFRCDPISEHNRLYWYRQTLGQGPEFLTYFQNEAQLEKSRLLSDRFSAERPKGSFSTLEIQRTEQGDSAMYLCASSGLGGTDTQYFGPGTRLTVL.

The V gene is TRBV6-1, the J gene TRBJ2-2; no reliable D call. V lost 6 bases to trimming and J lost 6 bases, with 11 bases between them. From germline, CDR1 is MNHNS and CDR2 SASEGT. This CDR3 is built from 13 residues. The CDR3 DNA sequence: TGTGCCAGCAGGACACATCCAGCCGGGGAGCTGTTTTTT. Its protein product is CASRTHPAGELFF.

V usage is TRBV7-3 and J usage is TRBJ2-2, with D tentatively TRBD1 or TRBD2 (6 bases each). Germline CDR1 is SGHTA and CDR2 is FQGTGA. V gave up 5 bases and J gave up 7 bases, with 11 bases separating them. CDR3 length: 13 residues. CDR3 loop: CASSPGAVGELFF. The CDR3 region has the DNA TGTGCCAGCAGCCCGGGGGCCGTCGGGGAGCTGTTTTTT.

The J gene is TRBJ1-5, the V gene TRBV2; D possibly corresponds to TRBD1 (6 bases). V lost 4 bases, J lost 7 bases, and 8 bases lay in between. This CDR3 has 12 amino acids. Looked up from germline, CDR1 is SNHLY and CDR2 is FYNNEI. This CDR3 is CASSGQGQPQHF. The DNA for the CDR3 is TGTGCCAGCAGTGGTCAGGGGCAGCCCCAGCATTTT.

The V and J genes are TRBV7-2 and TRBJ2-5, with 7 bases fitting TRBD2. The CDR3 spans 13 residues. The trim removed 5 bases at V and 3 bases at J, leaving 3 bases unmatched. Germline V gives CDR1 SGHTA, CDR2 FQGNSA. The CDR3 DNA is TGTGCCAGCAGCCCCGGGGGGAAAGAGACCCAGTACTTC. This translates into CASSPGGKETQYF. Full variable domain (remainder filled in from reference TRBV7-2 and TRBJ2-5): GAGVSQSPSNKVTEKGKDVELRCDPISGHTALYWYRQSLGQGLEFLIYFQGNSAPDKSGLPSDRFSAERTGGSVSTLTIQRTQQEDSAVYLCASSPGGKETQYFGPGTRLLVL.

The chain combines TRBV6-5 with TRBJ1-1; D is ambiguous. The V gene lost 2 bases and the J gene lost 6 bases, with 13 bases spanning the gap. The CDR3 consists of 14 residues. The germline gives CDR1 MNHEY, CDR2 SVGAGI. The CDR3 loop is CASSYDLGNPEAFF. CDR3 in DNA: TGTGCCAGCAGTTACGATTTGGGAAACCCTGAAGCTTTCTTT.

The rearrangement links TRBV7-5 to TRBJ2-7; TRBD1 was called by the table and not checked on the DNA. TRBV7-5 is classified as a pseudogene. The CDR3 has 15 residues. The CDR3 DNA reads TGTGCCAGAAGCTTTTCGCAGACAGGCCTCTTGGAGCAGTACTTC. This encodes CARSFSQTGLLEQYF.

The chain recombines TRBV2 with TRBJ1-6; possibly TRBD1 for D (6 bases). V was clipped by 1 base and J by 7 bases, with 8 bases between them. The germline V gene encodes CDR1 SNHLY and CDR2 FYNNEI. The CDR3 contains 14 residues. The DNA of the CDR3 is TGTGCCAGCAGTGAAGAACAGGGCAATTCACCCCTCCACTTT. It codes for CASSEEQGNSPLHF.

The chain uses TRBV5-1 and TRBJ2-5, with D possibly matching TRBD1 (5 bases). The germline CDR1 and CDR2 sequences are SGHRS and YFSETQ. V was pared by 0 bases and J by 5 bases, with 11 bases between. This CDR3 is 14 amino acids long. The CDR3 is CASSLEGARETQYF. CDR3 DNA sequence: TGCGCCAGCAGCTTGGAAGGGGCGCGGGAGACCCAGTACTTC.

This sequence joins TRBV18 and TRBJ2-5; tentatively, D is TRBD2 (6 bases). The CDR3 is made up of 15 amino acids. Trimming took 4 bases from V and 4 from J, leaving 16 bases between them. CDR1 is KGHSH and CDR2 is LQKENI in the germline V gene. The CDR3 coding sequence is TGTGCCAGCTCACTCCAAACCCGAGCGGGAGAGACCCAGTACTTC. This translates into CASSLQTRAGETQYF.

CDR3 nucleotide sequence: TGTGCCACCAGCATTGACAGGGAGAACACCATATATTTT. Protein product: CATSIDRENTIYF. V gene TRBV15 combines with J gene TRBJ1-3; TRBD1 matches at 7 bases. The CDR3 spans 13 residues. Trimming removed 4 bases from V and 7 bases from J; junction bases left unmatched: 4. Germline V CDR1 and CDR2: LNHNV, YYDKDF (reference sequence).